The clone carrying this TCR beta chain appeared many times. This entry is derived from a study of T cell repertoires in cytomegalovirus infection. CDR1 MRHNA and CDR2 SNTAGT come from the germline V gene. Trimming cost V 3 bases and J 2 bases, with 7 bases left between them. The CDR3 is 13 amino acids. Each CDR3 protein gets one entry after TCRdb re-called the reads with MiXCR. The sample shows 400,000 or so distinct CDR3 sequences, roughly 20% of them seen only once. V usage is TRBV6-4 and J usage is TRBJ2-5, with D unresolved. Sequenced: PBMCs. This receptor was taken from a human donor in good health (CMV status not recorded). Some clones in this sample may be carry-over from other donors' samples. The CDR3 DNA is TGTGCCAGCAGTGAGAGAGAGCAAGAGACCCAGTACTTC. Translation gives CASSEREQETQYF.